One and the same sample provided the 18 T cell receptor beta chains below, sequenced in a study of regulatory T cells in long-lasting Graves disease. Arm-PCR of CDR3 regions and iRepertoire HTBI primers were used to build TCR beta libraries. Via MiXCR, TCRdb re-called the multiplex PCR reads, giving one row per CDR3 protein. The sample has around 460,000 distinct CDR3 sequences; approximately 22% are singletons. Indicated time point: persistent/refractory GD, antithyroid drugs over 5 years with positive TRAb. There was RNA extracted from PBMCs, and the TCR library was made from it. The specimen was peripheral blood mononuclear cells (PBMCs), collected when the disease was refractory, from a patient treated with antithyroid drugs. Receptors were obtained from a female donor with Graves disease.

This clonotype was picked up many times. V gene TRBV12-3 or TRBV12-4 combines with J gene TRBJ2-5, with D unclear. V lost 1 base and J 0 bases, leaving 9 bases between the germline ends. The CDR3 extends over 15 amino acids. In DNA, the CDR3 is TGTGCCAGCAGTTTAGGCGCTATTAACCAAGAGACCCAGTACTTC. This sequence encodes CASSLGAINQETQYF.

This clonotype was seen at least ten times. The V and J genes are TRBV28 and TRBJ2-7, with D perhaps TRBD1 (7 bases). The CDR3 length is 15 residues. V was pared by 1 base and J by 12 bases, with 22 bases between. Per the germline V gene, CDR1 is MDHEN and CDR2 is SYDVKM. The CDR3 bases are TGTGCCAGCAGTTTATCCCAGGGGGGACATAGAAGTAGGTACTTC. Translating it yields CASSLSQGGHRSRYF.

This clonotype came up a few times. The gene calls are TRBV20-1 and TRBJ2-7; 9 nucleotides align to TRBD1. The trim removed 0 bases at V and 2 bases at J, leaving 2 bases unmatched. Germline-derived CDR1 and CDR2 are DFQATT and SNEGSKA (reference sequence). The CDR3 spans 14 residues. The CDR3 spells CSARETGGPYEQYF. The CDR3 bases are TGCAGTGCTAGAGAGACAGGGGGACCCTACGAGCAGTACTTC.

Only a few counts were recorded for this clonotype. The V and J genes are TRBV7-2 and TRBJ1-5; the D is unclear. The CDR3 runs 13 residues. The germline gives CDR1 SGHTA, CDR2 FQGNSA. Deletions cut 1 base from V and 9 bases from J, with 10 bases between. CDR3 sequence: CASSLVFRGPQHF. The CDR3 DNA is TGTGCCAGCAGCTTAGTGTTTCGCGGGCCCCAGCATTTT.

This clonotype was recorded many times. This chain uses TRBV11-2 with TRBJ1-1, with 7 bases fitting TRBD1. Germline CDR1 and CDR2: SGHAT and FQNNGV. The length of the CDR3 is 14 residues. J was trimmed by 6 bases and V by 3 bases; bases with no gene match: 7. The CDR3 sequence: CASSFPRGGPEAFF. CDR3 coding DNA: TGTGCCAGCAGCTTCCCCAGGGGGGGCCCTGAAGCTTTCTTT.

This clonotype has only a few counts. The chain recombines TRBV19 with TRBJ2-7; D may be TRBD1 or TRBD2 (5 bases each). CDR3 length equals 16 residues. Trimming shortened V by 8 bases and J by 0 bases, and 20 bases separated the two germline ends. The germline gives CDR1 LNHDA, CDR2 SQIVND (reference sequence). The CDR3, as DNA: TGTGCCAGTTCCCCACCCCAGACCGGGACCTCCTACGAGCAGTACTTC. It encodes CASSPPQTGTSYEQYF.

There are many counts of this clonotype. The chain employs TRBV28 and TRBJ1-1; no clear D gene. CDR1 MDHEN and CDR2 SYDVKM come from the germline V gene. The CDR3 is 14 residues long. With 7 bases removed from V and 5 bases from J, the gap between germline ends came to 17 bases. CDR3 protein: CASKMRALKTEAFF. In DNA, the CDR3 is TGTGCCAGCAAAATGCGGGCACTTAAGACTGAAGCTTTCTTT.

This clonotype was detected ten times or more. The V and J genes are TRBV16 and TRBJ1-1; no clear D gene. The CDR3 loop spans 14 amino acids. The germline CDR1 and CDR2 sequences are KGHSY and FQNENV. V shed 5 bases and J shed 6 bases, with 16 bases lying between them. This CDR3 reads CASSKAIISPEAFF. The CDR3 nucleotides are TGTGCCAGCAGCAAGGCCATTATTTCCCCTGAAGCTTTCTTT. Using reference TRBV16 and TRBJ1-1 for the parts outside the CDR3, the full variable domain is GEEVAQTPKHLVRGEGQKAKLYCAPIKGHSYVFWYQQVLKNEFKFLISFQNENVFDETGMPKERFSAKCLPNSPCSLEIQATKLEDSAVYFCASSKAIISPEAFFGQGTRLTVV.

The table lists this clonotype with a few counts. CDR3 nucleotides: TGTGCCAGCAGCCAGTCACAGGGGGCAGGTGAAAAACTGTTTTTT. The encoded protein is CASSQSQGAGEKLFF. This chain joins TRBV3-1 and TRBJ1-4, with 9 bases fitting TRBD1. In germline, CDR1 is LGHDT, CDR2 YNNKEL (reference sequence). The CDR3 is 15 amino acids. Trimming cost V 3 bases and J 7 bases; bases outside gene matches: 6.

This clonotype was detected many times. The chain uses TRBV27 and TRBJ2-5; D is unresolved. The CDR3 consists of 13 residues. V dropped 0 bases and J dropped 5 bases, with 7 bases sitting between them. From germline, CDR1 is MNHEY and CDR2 SMNVEV (reference sequence). The CDR3, as DNA: TGTGCCAGCAGTTTATCGAAGTGGGAGACCCAGTACTTC. Its protein product is CASSLSKWETQYF.

This clonotype was detected ten times or more. The chain has TRBV2 and TRBJ1-1; D uncertain. The CDR3 runs 14 residues. V was pared by 1 base and J by 0 bases, with 6 bases between. Germline CDR1 and CDR2: SNHLY and FYNNEI. In DNA form, the CDR3 reads TGTGCCAGCAGTGAAGGTTTAGTGAACACTGAAGCTTTCTTT. It specifies CASSEGLVNTEAFF.

At least ten counts were recorded for this clonotype. This chain uses TRBV28 with TRBJ2-7; 7 nucleotides agree with TRBD1. The CDR3 totals 15 residues. Trimming removed 9 bases from V and 3 bases from J; junction bases left unmatched: 14. Germline assignment: CDR1 MDHEN and CDR2 SYDVKM. The CDR3 spells CASSRDRVGGYEQYF. The CDR3 nucleotides read TGTGCCAGTTCCCGAGACAGGGTTGGGGGCTACGAGCAGTACTTC.

The V and J genes are TRBV20-1 and TRBJ2-7, with a weak D call TRBD1 (6 bases). The CDR3 extends over 12 amino acids. CDR1 is DFQATT, CDR2 SNEGSKA, per germline (reference sequence). Between the trimmed V and J ends, which lost 6 bases and 2 bases, there was a span of 11 bases. The chain's CDR3 is CSAPDSTYEQYF. In DNA, the CDR3 is TGCAGTGCCCCGGACAGTACCTACGAGCAGTACTTC.

Only a few counts were recorded for this clonotype. The gene calls are TRBV28 and TRBJ2-1, with TRBD1 as a possible D gene (6 bases). Trimming pared 4 bases from V and 7 bases from J, leaving 8 bases between. Germline CDR1 reads MDHEN; CDR2 reads SYDVKM. The CDR3 loop spans 12 amino acids. The DNA of the CDR3 is TGTGCCAGCAGTTCCACAGGGAATGAGCAGTTCTTC. Translating gives CASSSTGNEQFF.

This clonotype has ten or more counts. The genes are TRBV12-3 or TRBV12-4 and TRBJ1-2; no reliable D call. Trimming shortened V by 6 bases and J by 5 bases, and 10 bases separated the two germline ends. The CDR3 is 12 amino acids. The DNA for the CDR3 is TGTGCCAGCAGCTCAGACGGTTATGGCTACACCTTC. Translated, it gives CASSSDGYGYTF.

This clonotype occurred many times. The chain employs TRBV5-1 and TRBJ1-5; perhaps TRBD1 as D (5 bases). The CDR3 length is 13 residues. Germline V gene lookup returns CDR1 SGHRS and CDR2 YFSETQ. Trimming pared 0 bases from V and 6 bases from J, leaving 7 bases between. CDR3 DNA sequence: TGCGCCAGCAGCTTGGGGGGGACTCAGCCCCAGCATTTT. Protein sequence: CASSLGGTQPQHF. The complete variable domain, with remaining parts taken from reference TRBV5-1 and TRBJ1-5, reads KAGVTQTPRYLIKTRGQQVTLSCSPISGHRSVSWYQQTPGQGLQFLFEYFSETQRNKGNFPGRFSGRQFSNSRSEMNVSTLELGDSALYLCASSLGGTQPQHFGDGTRLSIL.

This clonotype has just a few counts. The chain couples TRBV7-9 to TRBJ2-5; 7 bases match TRBD2. Germline loops: CDR1 SEHNR, CDR2 FQNEAQ (reference sequence). The V gene end was trimmed by 2 bases and the J gene end by 3 bases; junction bases not matched to a gene: 3. The CDR3 has 14 residues. The CDR3 region is CASSLRSGEETQYF. The CDR3 DNA is TGTGCCAGCAGCTTACGAAGCGGGGAAGAGACCCAGTACTTC.

This clonotype appeared a few times. The V gene is TRBV29-1, the J gene TRBJ2-6; D gene unclear. Trimming left V 4 bases short and J 0 bases short, with 10 bases between. The CDR3 extends over 15 amino acids. Germline V lookup: CDR1 SQVTM, CDR2 ANQGSEA. CDR3 nucleotide sequence: TGCAGCGTTGGCCGGATCCGCTCTGGGGCCAACGTCCTGACTTTC. Amino acids: CSVGRIRSGANVLTF.